This T cell receptor (beta chain) came from a study of blood T cell repertoires in COVID-19. Participant age was roughly 18 to 90 years, and participants resided in 20 to 30 US areas. Repertoires were generated with immunoSEQ multiplex PCR, while TCRdb's copy carries only in-frame clones and drops some. The table shows just over 150,000 clones, with around 87% occurring only once. This TCR came from a woman aged 45-60 years who had recovered from COVID-19. What was sequenced was PBMCs or T cells enriched from blood (not recorded which).

In DNA form, the CDR3 reads TGTGCCAGCAGTTCGATGGACAGGCCTAGTGGGCCCCAGCATTTT. Translated, it gives CASSSMDRPSGPQHF. The genes are TRBV28 and TRBJ1-5; 7 bases match TRBD1. V lost 4 bases to trimming and J lost 9 bases; unmatched junction nucleotides: 12. Germline V gene data show CDR1 as MDHEN and CDR2 as SYDVKM. The CDR3 totals 15 residues.